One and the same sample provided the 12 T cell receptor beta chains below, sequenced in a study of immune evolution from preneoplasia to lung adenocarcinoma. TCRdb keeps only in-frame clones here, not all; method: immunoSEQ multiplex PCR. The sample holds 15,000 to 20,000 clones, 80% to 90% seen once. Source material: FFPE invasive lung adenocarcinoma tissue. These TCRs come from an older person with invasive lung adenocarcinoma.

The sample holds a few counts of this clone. The chain's CDR3 is CASSSPFTSGNNEQFF. The CDR3 nucleotides read TGTGCCAGCAGCTCCCCATTCACTAGCGGGAACAATGAGCAGTTCTTC. This chain connects TRBV11-1 to TRBJ2-1; 10 nucleotides align to TRBD2. The CDR3 is 16 residues long. Germline assignment: CDR1 SGHAT and CDR2 FQDESV (reference sequence). Trimming at V came to 4 bases and at J to 5 bases, leaving 8 bases not matched to a gene.

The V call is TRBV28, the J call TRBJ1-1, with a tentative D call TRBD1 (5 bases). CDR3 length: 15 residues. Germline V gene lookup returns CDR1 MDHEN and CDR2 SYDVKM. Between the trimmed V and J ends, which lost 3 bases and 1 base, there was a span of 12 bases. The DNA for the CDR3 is TGTGCCAGCAGTTTGGGGCTACGTAAGAACACTGAAGCTTTCTTT. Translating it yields CASSLGLRKNTEAFF.

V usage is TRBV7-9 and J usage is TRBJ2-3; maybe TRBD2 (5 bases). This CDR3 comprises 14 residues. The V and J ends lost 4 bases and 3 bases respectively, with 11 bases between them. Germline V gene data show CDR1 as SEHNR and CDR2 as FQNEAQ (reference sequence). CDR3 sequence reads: CASSYEGITDTQYF. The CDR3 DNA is TGTGCCAGCAGCTATGAGGGAATAACAGATACGCAGTATTTT.

The CDR3 spells CGTSSTDTQYF. The CDR3 nucleotides are TGCGGCACTTCTAGCACAGATACGCAGTATTTT. J is TRBJ2-3 and V is TRBV20-1; no clear D gene. The germline gives CDR1 DFQATT, CDR2 SNEGSKA (reference sequence). The CDR3 sequence is 11 residues long.

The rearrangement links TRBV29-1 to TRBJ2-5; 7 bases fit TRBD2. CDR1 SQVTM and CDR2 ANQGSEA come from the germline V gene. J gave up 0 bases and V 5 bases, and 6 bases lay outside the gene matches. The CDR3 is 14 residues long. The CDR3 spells CSVPGEGNQETQYF. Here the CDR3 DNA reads TGCAGCGTTCCGGGGGAGGGGAACCAAGAGACCCAGTACTTC.

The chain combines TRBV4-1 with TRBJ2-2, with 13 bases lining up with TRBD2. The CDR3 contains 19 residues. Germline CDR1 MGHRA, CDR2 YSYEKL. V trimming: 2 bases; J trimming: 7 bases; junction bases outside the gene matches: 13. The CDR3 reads CASSQRRTSGGRWGGELFF. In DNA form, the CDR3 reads TGCGCCAGCAGCCAACGACGGACTAGCGGGGGCCGTTGGGGCGGGGAGCTGTTTTTT.

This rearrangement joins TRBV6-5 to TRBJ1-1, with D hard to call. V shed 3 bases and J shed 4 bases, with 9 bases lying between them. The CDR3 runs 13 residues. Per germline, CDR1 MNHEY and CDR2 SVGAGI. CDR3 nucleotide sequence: TGTGCCAGCAGTTATGGTCTAGGCACTGAAGCTTTCTTT. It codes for CASSYGLGTEAFF.

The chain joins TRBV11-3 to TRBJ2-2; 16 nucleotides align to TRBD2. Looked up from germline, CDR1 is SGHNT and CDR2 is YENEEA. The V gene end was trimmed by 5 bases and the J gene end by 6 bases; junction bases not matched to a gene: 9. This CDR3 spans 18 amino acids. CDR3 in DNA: TGTGCCAGCAGCACGGGACTAGCGGGAGGGCCATTCGCCGGGGAGCTGTTTTTT. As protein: CASSTGLAGGPFAGELFF.

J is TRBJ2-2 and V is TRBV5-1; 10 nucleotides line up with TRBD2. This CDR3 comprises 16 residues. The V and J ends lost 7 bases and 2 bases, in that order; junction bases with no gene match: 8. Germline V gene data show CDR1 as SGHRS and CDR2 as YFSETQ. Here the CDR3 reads CASGVAGGRNTGELFF. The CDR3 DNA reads TGCGCCAGCGGGGTAGCGGGGGGACGCAACACCGGGGAGCTGTTTTTT.

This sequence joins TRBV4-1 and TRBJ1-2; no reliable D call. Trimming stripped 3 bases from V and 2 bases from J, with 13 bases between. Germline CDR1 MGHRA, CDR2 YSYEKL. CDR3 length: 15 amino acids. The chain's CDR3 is CASSQRTPLNYGYTF. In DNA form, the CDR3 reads TGCGCCAGCAGCCAGCGGACGCCCTTAAACTATGGCTACACCTTC.

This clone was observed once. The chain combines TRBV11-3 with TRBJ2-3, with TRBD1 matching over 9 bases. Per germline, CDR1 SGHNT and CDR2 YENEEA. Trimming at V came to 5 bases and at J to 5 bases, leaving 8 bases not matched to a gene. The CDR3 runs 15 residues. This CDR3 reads CASSPGQGEIDTQYF. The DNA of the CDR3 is TGTGCCAGCAGCCCGGGACAGGGAGAAATAGATACGCAGTATTTT.

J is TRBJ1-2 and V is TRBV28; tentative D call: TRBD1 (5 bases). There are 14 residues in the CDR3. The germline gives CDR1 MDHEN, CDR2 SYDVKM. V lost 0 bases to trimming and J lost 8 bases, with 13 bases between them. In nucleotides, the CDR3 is TGTGCCAGCAGTTTATGGGGGGAGAGCAAGGGCTACACCTTC. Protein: CASSLWGESKGYTF.